This is a list of T cell receptor beta chains from one sample in a study of human T cells and chemical hapten exposure. TCRdb reprocessed the RACE reads with MiXCR, giving one entry per CDR3 protein. The data show over 85,000 distinct CDR3 sequences, with 10% to 14% seen just once and about 3.1% held by the top ten. Sequenced here: whole blood, sampled in connection with sensitization to the hapten diphenylcyclopropenone (DPC). The source is a woman aged 55-69 years with alopecia areata. Some clones in this sample may be carry-over from other donors' samples. The CDR3 runs from the conserved cysteine through the conserved F or W. A D gene is named only where the DNA matches it firmly. Some rows have no size entry. The others give once, few or many, or a class for an expanded clone.

D	size	length	V	J	DNA	CDR3
.	few	12	TRBV29-1	TRBJ2-3	TGCAGCGTGGTCAGTAGCAGGGATACGCAGTATTTT	CSVVSSRDTQYF
.	.	16	TRBV6-1	TRBJ2-6	TGTGCCAGCAGAGGTCACCCCGGTTCTGGGGCCAACGTCCTGACTTTC	CASRGHPGSGANVLTF
TRBD1	.	17	TRBV12-3/TRBV12-4	TRBJ2-5	TGTGCCAGCAGTTTCTCTCCGGGACAGGGGGGAAAGGAGACCCAGTACTTC	CASSFSPGQGGKETQYF
.	few	12	TRBV4-1	TRBJ1-5	TGCGCCAGCAGCCAAGGCAATCAGCCCCAGCATTTT	CASSQGNQPQHF
.	many	15	TRBV24-1	TRBJ1-3	TGTGCCGATAACCGGGCCGCCTGCTCTGGAAACACCATATATTTT	CADNRAACSGNTIYF
.	many	16	TRBV14	TRBJ2-4	TGTGCCAGCAGTCCGAGACAGGACTCCGCCAAAAACATTCAGTACTTC	CASSPRQDSAKNIQYF
TRBD2	many	18	TRBV20-1	TRBJ2-1	TGCAGTGCTAGAGAGAGACCCTACCCGGGGGGGCCCTACAATGAGCAGTTCTTC	CSARERPYPGGPYNEQFF
TRBD2	many	14	TRBV2	TRBJ2-5	TGTGCCAGCAGTCCTAGCGGGGGGGCAGAGACCCAGTACTTC	CASSPSGGAETQYF
TRBD1	many	15	TRBV2	TRBJ2-1	TGTGCCAGCAACCTACAGGGGAATTCCTACAATGAGCAGTTCTTC	CASNLQGNSYNEQFF
.	many	13	TRBV19	TRBJ1-5	TGTGCCAGTAGTATCGGAGGTTGGCAGCCCCAGCATTTT	CASSIGGWQPQHF
TRBD1	.	15	TRBV7-9	TRBJ1-2	TGTGCCAGCAGCCCGAACAGGGGGCGCCTTGGTGGCTACACCTTC	CASSPNRGRLGGYTF
.	.	14	TRBV6-5	TRBJ1-1	TGTGCCAGCAGCCTCCGGGAGGTAACACTGAAGCTTTTCTTT	CASSLREVTLKLFF
TRBD2	.	16	TRBV24-1	TRBJ2-3	TGTGCCACCAGTGATACTAGCGGGGGCGGCACAGATACGCAGTATTTT	CATSDTSGGGTDTQYF
.	many	14	TRBV6-1	TRBJ1-2	TGTGCCAGCAGCTTGGATGGTAGGTTCCTGGGCTACACCTTC	CASSLDGRFLGYTF
.	few	13	TRBV29-1	TRBJ2-1	TGCAGCGCAACCAGGGACTTCGAGAATGAGCAGTTCTTC	CSATRDFENEQFF
.	many	16	TRBV5-4	TRBJ2-7	TGTGCCAGCAGCCCTGGCCCCTACGCGGGGACCTACGAGCAGTACTTC	CASSPGPYAGTYEQYF
.	many	13	TRBV18	TRBJ1-5	TGTGCCAGCTCTCCTGATACGAATCAGCCCCAGCATTTT	CASSPDTNQPQHF
.	.	12	TRBV6-6	TRBJ1-1	TGTGCCAGCAGTTACCTTGTTACTGAAGCTTTCTTT	CASSYLVTEAFF
.	many	15	TRBV12-3/TRBV12-4	TRBJ2-3	TGTGCCAGCAGTCCACCTGACAAGGGCACAGATACGCAGTATTTT	CASSPPDKGTDTQYF
TRBD1	many	14	TRBV20-1	TRBJ1-4	TGCAGTGCCACCCCCGGGACAGGGCATGAAAAACTGTTTTTT	CSATPGTGHEKLFF
TRBD2	.	14	TRBV12-3/TRBV12-4	TRBJ2-5	TGTGCCAGCAGTCCTCCTAGCGGTCCGGGGACCCAGTACTTC	CASSPPSGPGTQYF
TRBD2	many	12	TRBV30	TRBJ2-5	TGTGCCTGGAGTCCGGGGGGGGAGACCCAGTACTTC	CAWSPGGETQYF
.	many	18	TRBV5-1	TRBJ2-6	TGCGCCAGCAGCTTGGTTCCTGGGGGCAGCTCTGGGGCCAACGTCCTGACTTTC	CASSLVPGGSSGANVLTF
TRBD1	.	14	TRBV30	TRBJ1-5	TGTGCCTGGAGTGTACTAACAGGGGATCAGCCCCAGCATTTT	CAWSVLTGDQPQHF
TRBD2	many	15	TRBV13	TRBJ2-4	TGTGCCAGCAGCTTAGGACTAGCGGCCAAAAACATTCAGTACTTC	CASSLGLAAKNIQYF
TRBD1	.	15	TRBV12-3/TRBV12-4	TRBJ2-1	TGTGCCAGCAGGCACAGGGGGAGCTCCTACAATGAGCAGTTCTTC	CASRHRGSSYNEQFF
.	many	14	TRBV5-1	TRBJ1-6	TGCGCCAGCAGCTTGAACAGGGATAATTCACCCCTCCACTTT	CASSLNRDNSPLHF
.	.	14	TRBV19	TRBJ1-4	TGTGCCAGTAGTCCCCGGGTCGGGGGTGAAAAACTGTTTTTT	CASSPRVGGEKLFF
.	many	15	TRBV29-1	TRBJ2-7	TGCAGCGTTGATGGTTTGACAGAGGCGTCCGACGAGCAGTACTTC	CSVDGLTEASDEQYF
.	.	12	TRBV7-2	TRBJ2-3	TGTGCCAGCAGCATGTACACAGATACGCAGTATTTT	CASSMYTDTQYF
.	.	14	TRBV6-5	TRBJ2-7	TGTGCCAGCAGTTATGCTGCAGGGTACCACGAGCAGTACTTC	CASSYAAGYHEQYF
.	few	16	TRBV30	TRBJ2-2	TGTGCCTGGAGTGTACCCGTGCAAATAGGGACCGGGGAGCTGTTTTTT	CAWSVPVQIGTGELFF
TRBD1	.	15	TRBV10-1	TRBJ2-7	TGCGCCAGCAGTGCCGGGACAGGGATCACCTACGAGCAGTACTTC	CASSAGTGITYEQYF
TRBD2	many	14	TRBV5-1	TRBJ2-1	TGCGCCAGCAGCCCCTACGGCGGGGGCAATGAGCAGTTCTTC	CASSPYGGGNEQFF
TRBD2	few	17	TRBV5-4	TRBJ2-3	TGTGCCAGCAGCTTGGTCCCAGCGGGGGGTACGGCAGATACGCAGTATTTT	CASSLVPAGGTADTQYF
.	.	16	TRBV27	TRBJ1-2	TGTGCCAGCTGCCGCCGGTTTGAGGATTGGGAAGATGGCTACACCTTC	CASCRRFEDWEDGYTF
TRBD1	.	14	TRBV27	TRBJ1-2	TGTGCCAGCAGTAGGGGACAGGGTGCCTATGGCTACACCTTC	CASSRGQGAYGYTF
.	.	16	TRBV12-5	TRBJ1-3	TGTGCTAGTTCCCCCGGGGGCGACCTAGGGGGAAACACCATATATTTT	CASSPGGDLGGNTIYF
.	few	17	TRBV6-5	TRBJ2-3	TGTGCCAGCAGTTACTCGAGGAACGCCCGGGCAAAAGATACGCAGTATTTT	CASSYSRNARAKDTQYF
TRBD1	.	15	TRBV6-1	TRBJ1-2	TGTGCCAGCAATCAAGAACAGGGGGCAGCTGGTGGCTACACCTTC	CASNQEQGAAGGYTF
.	.	13	TRBV12-3/TRBV12-4	TRBJ2-7	TGTGCCAGCAGTTTTCGCTGGGTCTACGAGCAGTACTTC	CASSFRWVYEQYF
.	few	14	TRBV27	TRBJ2-6	TGTGCCAGCAGTTTCGCGTCTGGGGCCAACGTCCTGACTTTC	CASSFASGANVLTF